The source of this T cell receptor (beta chain) is a study of T cell repertoires in cytomegalovirus infection (dated by TCRdb to about 2019). A note on the overall study: The peptide stimulations were aimed at well-studied HLA-B-restricted epitopes as well as recently identified HLA-C-restricted CMV epitopes, whose presentation resists viral immunomodulation. Because public TCR beta signatures pointed to carriage of CMV infection together with the matching HLA type, the HLA type of each donor mattered for the analysis.

A few counts support this clonotype. The antigen it recognizes is unknown. Base qualities are not recorded, but no much larger clone differs from it by a single base. According to the study, the label for this sample's treatment or condition signals: in vitro stimulation with specific CMV peptide epitopes to enrich CMV-specific T cells. Broad study findings and their caveats: In both this cohort and an independent 352-donor cohort, the cumulative frequency of public TCR beta family members distinguished carriers of CMV infection plus the relevant HLA type. In the ex vivo response, HLA-C-restricted CMV-specific TCR beta clonotypes were dominant, and in two of eight donors the single most frequent clonotype came from this HLA-C-restricted group.

For sequencing, an Illumina HiSeq 1500 was employed. TCRdb took the public reads, trimmed them with fastp at Q25, ran MiXCR for clone calling and kept in-frame beta chains. Rows with a matching CDR3 protein are joined into one entry that keeps the most common DNA and genes. The sample table records about 700,000 distinct CDR3 sequences; 33% of these occur just once. The leading ten clones occupy 15% to 20% of the sample. The CDR3 holds 14 amino acids from the cysteine to the phenylalanine. Left in the record is the CDR3 DNA by itself, 42 bases read in frame from the first base. The germline ends are 9 bases apart after V is trimmed by 2 bases and J by 4 bases. The germline V gene specifies MNHEY as CDR1 and SVGAGI as CDR2.

The material was cultured PBMCs, obtained from culture after CMV antigen stimulation. The sequence derives from a human donor in good health (CMV status not recorded). Some clones in this sample may be carry-over from other donors' samples. The chain joins TRBV6-5 to TRBJ2-1; no confident D gene assignment can be made. For the CDR3, the sequence is CASSYGLSYNEQFF. Read as DNA, the sequence is TGTGCCAGCAGTTACGGGCTGTCTTACAATGAGCAGTTCTTC.